The entry below gives a single TCR beta chain sequence along with its context. Its antigen is not known. The sample comes from a study of cytomegalovirus exposure and HLA in healthy donors. In the study overall: Ancestry clustering placed 81% of around 400 genotyped donors in the Caucasian-associated cluster.

A multiplex PCR was run with 60 Vbeta primers and 13 Jbeta primers. Authors' data handling: The count from a later analysis was 79 million or so unique TCR beta chains, roughly 11 million of them shared. Measured with immunoSEQ multiplex PCR; TCRdb has only the in-frame clones, and not every one. V, J and clone size were drawn from that table, and D and trimming were deduced from the DNA. The table lists about 160,000 clones, approximately 80% of them singletons. Notes on the study in general: Further analysis was carried out later, and it showed several of the most significant clusters appearing linked to common viral pathogens. Accurate prediction of most subjects' HLA-A and HLA-B alleles from TCR beta sequences was reported.

Germline V gene lookup returns CDR1 SEHNR and CDR2 FQNEAQ (reference sequence). The CDR3 is 14 amino acids. The V and J ends lost 1 base and 2 bases respectively, with 6 bases between them. The receptor's source is a woman in her 30s in good health and CMV-seropositive. Sequenced: PBMCs. This chain connects TRBV7-9 to TRBJ1-3, with a weak D call TRBD1 (5 bases). The CDR3 spells CASSLVTAGNTIYF. The CDR3 DNA reads TGTGCCAGCAGCTTAGTGACAGCTGGAAACACCATATATTTT.